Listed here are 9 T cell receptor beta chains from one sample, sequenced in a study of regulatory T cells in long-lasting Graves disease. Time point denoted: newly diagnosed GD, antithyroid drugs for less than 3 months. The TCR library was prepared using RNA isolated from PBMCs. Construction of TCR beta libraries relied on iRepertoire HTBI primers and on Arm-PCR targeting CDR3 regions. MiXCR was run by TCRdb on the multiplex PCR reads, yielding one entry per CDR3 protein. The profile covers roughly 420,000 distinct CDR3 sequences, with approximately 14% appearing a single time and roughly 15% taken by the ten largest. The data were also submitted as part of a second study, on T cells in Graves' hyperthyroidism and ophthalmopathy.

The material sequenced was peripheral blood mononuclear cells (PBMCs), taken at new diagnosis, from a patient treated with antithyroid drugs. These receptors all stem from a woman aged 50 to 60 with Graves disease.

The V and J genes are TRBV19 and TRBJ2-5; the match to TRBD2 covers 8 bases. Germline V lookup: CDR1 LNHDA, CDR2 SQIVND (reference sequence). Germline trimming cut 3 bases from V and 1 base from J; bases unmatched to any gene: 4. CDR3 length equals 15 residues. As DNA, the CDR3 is TGTGCCAGTAGTATTGCTAGCGGGCGCCAAGAGACCCAGTACTTC. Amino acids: CASSIASGRQETQYF.

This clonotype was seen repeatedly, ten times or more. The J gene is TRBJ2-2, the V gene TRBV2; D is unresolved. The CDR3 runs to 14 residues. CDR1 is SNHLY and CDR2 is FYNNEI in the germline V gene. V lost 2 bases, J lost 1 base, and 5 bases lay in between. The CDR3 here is CASSEHQNTGELFF. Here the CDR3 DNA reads TGTGCCAGCAGTGAACATCAGAACACCGGGGAGCTGTTTTTT.

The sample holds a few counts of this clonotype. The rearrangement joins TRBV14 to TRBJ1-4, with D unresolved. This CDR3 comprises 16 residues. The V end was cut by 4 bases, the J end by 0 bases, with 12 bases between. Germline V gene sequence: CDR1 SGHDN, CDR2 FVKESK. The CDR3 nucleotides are TGTGCCAGCAGCCTAACTGGACCCACAACTAATGAAAAACTGTTTTTT. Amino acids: CASSLTGPTTNEKLFF. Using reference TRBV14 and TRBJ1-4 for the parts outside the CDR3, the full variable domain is EAGVTQFPSHSVIEKGQTVTLRCDPISGHDNLYWYRRVMGKEIKFLLHFVKESKQDESGMPNNRFLAERTGGTYSTLKVQPAELEDSGVYFCASSLTGPTTNEKLFFGSGTQLSVL.

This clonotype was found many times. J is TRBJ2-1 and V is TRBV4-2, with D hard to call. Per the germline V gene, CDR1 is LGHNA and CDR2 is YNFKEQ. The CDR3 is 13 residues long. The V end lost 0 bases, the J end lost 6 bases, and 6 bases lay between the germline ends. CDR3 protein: CASSQESVNEQFF. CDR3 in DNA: TGTGCCAGCAGCCAAGAAAGCGTCAATGAGCAGTTCTTC.

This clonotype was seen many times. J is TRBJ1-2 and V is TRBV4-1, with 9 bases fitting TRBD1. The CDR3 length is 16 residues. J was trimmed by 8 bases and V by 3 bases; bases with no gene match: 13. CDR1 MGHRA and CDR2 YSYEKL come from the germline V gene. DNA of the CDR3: TGCGCCAGCAGCCAGGATACAGGGGGCAATCGCAAGGGCTACACCTTC. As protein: CASSQDTGGNRKGYTF.

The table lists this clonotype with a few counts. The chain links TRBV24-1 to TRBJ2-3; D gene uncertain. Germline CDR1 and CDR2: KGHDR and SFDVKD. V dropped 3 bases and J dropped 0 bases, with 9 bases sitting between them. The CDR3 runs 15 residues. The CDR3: CATSDRRASTDTQYF. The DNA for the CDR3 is TGTGCCACCAGTGATAGGCGTGCTAGCACAGATACGCAGTATTTT.

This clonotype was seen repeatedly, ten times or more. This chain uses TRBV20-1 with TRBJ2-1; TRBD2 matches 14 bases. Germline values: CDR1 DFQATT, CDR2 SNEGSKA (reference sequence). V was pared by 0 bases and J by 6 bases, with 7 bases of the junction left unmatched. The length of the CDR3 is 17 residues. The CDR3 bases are TGCAGTGCTAGAGATGGGGGACTAGCGGGAGTAGGCAATGAGCAGTTCTTC. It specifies CSARDGGLAGVGNEQFF.

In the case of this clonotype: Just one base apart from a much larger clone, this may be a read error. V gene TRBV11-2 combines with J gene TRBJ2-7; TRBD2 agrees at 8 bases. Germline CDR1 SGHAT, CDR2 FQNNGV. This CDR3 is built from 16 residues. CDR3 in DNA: TGTGCCGGCAGCTTTTGGAGTGGTAGCGGGACCTACGAGCAGTACTTC. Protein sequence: CAGSFWSGSGTYEQYF.

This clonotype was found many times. CDR3: CASSSAGTAQKDTQYF. CDR3 nucleotide sequence: TGTGCCAGCAGCTCAGCAGGGACCGCTCAAAAGGATACGCAGTATTTT. The chain is built from TRBV7-9 and TRBJ2-3, with D perhaps assigned TRBD1 or TRBD2 (5 bases each). V was trimmed by 4 bases and J by 6 bases, leaving 20 bases between them. The CDR3 contains 16 residues. Germline V gene lookup returns CDR1 SEHNR and CDR2 FQNEAQ (reference sequence).